This T cell receptor beta chain was found in a study of OX40 agonist ivuxolimab in advanced cancers. Study observations and caveats: The authors also found low normalized T-cell clonal expansion in some nonresponders. In the 0.1 to 3.0 mg/kg range, CD4+ and CD8+ blood T cells had expanded clonally by week 6.

The data were produced by immunoSEQ multiplex PCR, yet TCRdb's version contains in-frame clones alone and is incomplete. The sample includes roughly 48,000 clones, roughly 85% of them seen just once. About this clone: Its cognate antigen is unknown.

The CDR3 is 13 residues long. Germline V gene data show CDR1 as MNHEY and CDR2 as SVGAGI. Trimming left V 3 bases short and J 7 bases short, with 12 bases between. This chain joins TRBV6-5 and TRBJ1-2, with a tentative D call TRBD1 (5 bases). Sequenced material: CD4+ or CD8+ T cells sorted from blood, taken in a trial of the OX40 agonist ivuxolimab. This clonotype originated in an adult with an advanced solid tumor such as melanoma, head and neck, liver or kidney cancer. CDR3 protein: CASSYSREAGYTF. CDR3 bases: TGTGCCAGCAGTTATAGCAGGGAGGCTGGCTACACCTTC.